What follows are 21 T cell receptor beta chains derived from one specimen sequenced in a study of shared clonotypes between healthy human individuals. The repertoire was sequenced with immunoSEQ multiplex PCR; TCRdb's copy has only in-frame clones and lacks some. The sample includes about 2.3 million clones, over 90% of them seen just once. The sequenced sample consisted of naive CD4+ T cells from PBMCs. Indicated subset: CD45RA+ positively selected. The receptors derive from a young man in good health. Some clones in this sample may be carry-over from other donors' samples.

The chain couples TRBV27 to TRBJ1-1, with TRBD1 matching 9 bases. V dropped 6 bases and J dropped 1; count of bases not matched to a gene: 9. This CDR3 is 16 amino acids long. The germline CDR1 and CDR2 sequences are MNHEY and SMNVEV (reference sequence). The CDR3 nucleotides are TGTGCCAGCAGCCTACAGGGGGCGGTTGGGAACACTGAAGCTTTCTTT. This codes for CASSLQGAVGNTEAFF.

The V and J genes are TRBV4-1 and TRBJ1-4; a possible D gene is TRBD1 (5 bases). The germline CDR1 and CDR2 sequences are MGHRA and YSYEKL. V was pared by 4 bases and J by 4 bases, with 10 bases between. This CDR3 spans 14 amino acids. CDR3 amino acids: CASSLKQVNEKLFF. As DNA, the CDR3 is TGCGCCAGCAGCCTGAAACAGGTTAATGAAAAACTGTTTTTT.

Regarding this clone: Other DNA sequences from this sample encode an identical CDR3 as well. This sequence joins TRBV6-6 and TRBJ2-1; perhaps TRBD2 as D (5 bases). The CDR3 length is 12 residues. Germline loops: CDR1 MNHNY, CDR2 SVGAGI (reference sequence). V shed 4 bases and J shed 7 bases, with 8 bases lying between them. This CDR3 reads CASSSTGNEQFF. DNA of the CDR3: TGTGCCAGCAGTTCCACGGGGAATGAGCAGTTCTTC.

This chain links TRBV25-1 with TRBJ2-7, with D possibly matching TRBD1 (5 bases). Germline CDR1 and CDR2: MGHDK and SYGVNS. The V gene lost 1 base and the J gene lost 5 bases, with 15 bases spanning the gap. CDR3 length: 15 residues. The CDR3 DNA reads as TGTGCCAGCAGTGAATCAGGGAAGGCGACCCACGAGCAGTACTTC. Its translation is CASSESGKATHEQYF.

This chain connects TRBV6-5 to TRBJ2-7; TRBD1 is a possible D gene (6 bases). V lost 0 bases, J lost 2 bases, and 11 bases lay in between. Per germline, CDR1 MNHEY and CDR2 SVGAGI. This CDR3 is built from 15 residues. The CDR3 reads CASSYSRGTPYEQYF. CDR3 DNA: TGTGCCAGCAGTTACTCGAGGGGGACGCCCTACGAGCAGTACTTC.

Remarks on this clone: Other DNA sequences in this specimen translate into the identical CDR3. V is TRBV18 and J is TRBJ2-7; 8 bases fit TRBD1. Germline-derived CDR1 and CDR2 are KGHSH and LQKENI. V gave up 6 bases and J gave up 2 bases; unmatched junction bases: 6. The CDR3 has 14 residues. CDR3 nucleotides: TGTGCCAGCTCTCCGGACAGGGTTACCTACGAGCAGTACTTC. Protein: CASSPDRVTYEQYF.

This chain connects TRBV2 to TRBJ1-1; 11 bases fit TRBD1. The CDR3 extends over 15 amino acids. Germline CDR1 reads SNHLY; CDR2 reads FYNNEI. V gave up 7 bases and J gave up 0 bases; unmatched junction bases: 4. The CDR3, as DNA: TGTGCCAGCACCGGGACAGGGGGTTTGAACACTGAAGCTTTCTTT. Protein: CASTGTGGLNTEAFF.

There are a few counts of this clone. The gene calls are TRBV25-1 and TRBJ1-1; maybe TRBD1 (6 bases). V was pared by 4 bases and J by 3 bases, with 15 bases between. The length of the CDR3 is 15 residues. Per the germline V gene, CDR1 is MGHDK and CDR2 is SYGVNS. CDR3 nucleotide sequence: TGTGCCAGCAGTGGGAGGTCAAGGGGGGACACTGAAGCTTTCTTT. It codes for CASSGRSRGDTEAFF.

The chain uses TRBV15 and TRBJ2-7, with 9 positions matching TRBD2. This CDR3 contains 15 residues. Germline CDR1 LNHNV, CDR2 YYDKDF (reference sequence). Trimming removed 0 bases from V and 5 bases from J; junction bases left unmatched: 5. The CDR3 loop reads CATSRDIQREDEQYF. CDR3 sequence (DNA): TGTGCCACCAGCAGAGACATCCAGCGGGAGGACGAGCAGTACTTC.

This chain joins TRBV19 and TRBJ2-2, with D perhaps being TRBD1 or TRBD2 (5 bases each). V lost 0 bases, J lost 7 bases, and 12 bases lay in between. The CDR3 loop spans 15 amino acids. Germline assignment: CDR1 LNHDA and CDR2 SQIVND (reference sequence). CDR3 bases: TGTGCCAGTAGTATAGATTGGGACCGACGCGGGGAGCTGTTTTTT. This codes for CASSIDWDRRGELFF.

The chain combines TRBV4-1 with TRBJ2-1; weak D call: TRBD2 (5 bases). Trimming removed 4 bases at V and 6 bases at J, with 16 bases between. Germline V gene data show CDR1 as MGHRA and CDR2 as YSYEKL. CDR3 size: 15 residues. This chain's CDR3 is CASSPSGGRGNEQFF. The CDR3 DNA sequence: TGCGCCAGCAGCCCCAGCGGCGGTCGGGGCAATGAGCAGTTCTTC.

The chain combines TRBV7-3 with TRBJ2-3; the D is unclear. The germline V gene has CDR1 SGHTA and CDR2 FQGTGA. This CDR3 comprises 15 residues. The germline V and J ends were trimmed by 4 bases and 0 bases, with 11 bases remaining between them. This CDR3 is CASSSLPGSTDTQYF. The DNA of the CDR3 is TGTGCCAGCAGCTCCCTGCCCGGGAGCACAGATACGCAGTATTTT. The full variable domain, with the rest looked up from reference TRBV7-3 and TRBJ2-3, is GAGVSQTPSNKVTEKGKYVELRCDPISGHTALYWYRQSLGQGPEFLIYFQGTGAADDSGLPNDRFFAVRPEGSVSTLKIQRTERGDSAVYLCASSSLPGSTDTQYFGPGTRLTVL.

V gene TRBV15 combines with J gene TRBJ1-4; D not resolved. This CDR3 has 15 residues. Germline lookup yields CDR1 LNHNV and CDR2 YYDKDF (reference sequence). The V end lost 1 base, the J end lost 8 bases, and 14 bases lay between the germline ends. The CDR3 nucleotides are TGTGCCACCAGCAGAGTCCCGAGAACGGCGGAAAAACTGTTTTTT. Its translation: CATSRVPRTAEKLFF.

The chain employs TRBV27 and TRBJ2-3, with no clear D. The ends were cut back, 2 bases at V and 1 base at J, with 10 bases in the middle. This CDR3 is built from 15 residues. CDR1 MNHEY and CDR2 SMNVEV come from the germline V gene (reference sequence). The CDR3 sequence: CASSLGRQRTDTQYF. The CDR3 region has the DNA TGTGCCAGCAGTTTAGGAAGGCAGCGCACAGATACGCAGTATTTT.

The J gene is TRBJ2-3, the V gene TRBV6-4, with no clear D. CDR1 and CDR2 from the germline V gene are MRHNA and SNTAGT. V was trimmed by 0 bases and J by 1 base, leaving 2 bases between them. The CDR3 contains 13 residues. CDR3 sequence: CASSDSRTDTQYF. CDR3 in DNA: TGTGCCAGCAGTGACTCACGCACAGATACGCAGTATTTT.

The chain joins TRBV6-1 to TRBJ2-3; the D is unclear. This CDR3 region has 13 residues. The ends were cut back, 1 base at V and 14 bases at J, with 16 bases in the middle. Germline V lookup: CDR1 MNHNS, CDR2 SASEGT. CDR3 amino acids: CASSEVYAGPMYF. The CDR3 DNA sequence: TGTGCCAGCAGTGAAGTCTATGCAGGCCCCATGTATTTT.

V usage is TRBV14 and J usage is TRBJ2-1; a possible D gene is TRBD2 (5 bases). Germline CDR1 is SGHDN and CDR2 is FVKESK. V gave up 4 bases and J gave up 8 bases, with 18 bases separating them. The CDR3 loop spans 15 amino acids. The CDR3 DNA follows: TGTGCCAGCAGCCCCACTAGGAGGTTTCGCGATGAGCAGTTCTTC. This translates into CASSPTRRFRDEQFF.

The V and J genes are TRBV2 and TRBJ1-2, with 8 bases identical to TRBD1. CDR1 is SNHLY, CDR2 FYNNEI, per germline. The junction had 5 bases not matched to a gene; V was cut back by 5 bases and J by 9 bases. The length of the CDR3 is 12 residues. CDR3 in amino acids: CASSLRTGSYTF. Here the CDR3 DNA reads TGTGCCAGCAGTCTCCGGACAGGGAGCTACACCTTC.

V and J are TRBV9 and TRBJ1-2, with TRBD1 matching over 8 bases. Trimming at V came to 4 bases and at J to 4 bases, leaving 9 bases not matched to a gene. This CDR3 has 15 amino acids. Germline CDR1 reads SGDLS; CDR2 reads YYNGEE. CDR3 in amino acids: CASSPDQTGVYGYTF. As DNA, the CDR3 is TGTGCCAGCAGCCCAGACCAGACAGGGGTCTATGGCTACACCTTC.

This chain uses TRBV28 with TRBJ1-2; the match to TRBD1 covers 7 bases. Germline lookup yields CDR1 MDHEN and CDR2 SYDVKM. The V and J ends lost 5 bases and 5 bases, in that order; junction bases with no gene match: 11. The CDR3 runs to 15 residues. CDR3 in DNA: TGTGCCAGCAGTACAGGGGCGACATCCCTATATGGCTACACCTTC. It codes for CASSTGATSLYGYTF.

V gene TRBV10-3 combines with J gene TRBJ2-5; D remains unclear. Germline loops: CDR1 ENHRY, CDR2 SYGVKD. The CDR3 covers 14 residues. With 0 bases removed from V and 2 bases from J, the gap between germline ends came to 7 bases. The CDR3 loop reads CAISESAFQETQYF. CDR3 in DNA: TGTGCCATCAGTGAGTCTGCTTTTCAAGAGACCCAGTACTTC.